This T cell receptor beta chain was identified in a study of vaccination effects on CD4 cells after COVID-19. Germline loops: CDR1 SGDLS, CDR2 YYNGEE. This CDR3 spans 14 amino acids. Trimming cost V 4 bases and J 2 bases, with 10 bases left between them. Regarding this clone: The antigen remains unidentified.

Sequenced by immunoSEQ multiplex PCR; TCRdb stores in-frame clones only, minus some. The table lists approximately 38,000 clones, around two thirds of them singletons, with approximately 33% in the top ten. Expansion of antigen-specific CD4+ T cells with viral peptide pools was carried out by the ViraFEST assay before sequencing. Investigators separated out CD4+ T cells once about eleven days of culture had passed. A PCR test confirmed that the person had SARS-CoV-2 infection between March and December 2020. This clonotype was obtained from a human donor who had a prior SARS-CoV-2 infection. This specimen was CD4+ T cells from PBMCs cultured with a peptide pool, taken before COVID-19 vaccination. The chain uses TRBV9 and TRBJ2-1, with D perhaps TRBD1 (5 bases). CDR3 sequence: CASSRDRAYNEQFF. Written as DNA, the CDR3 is TGTGCCAGCAGCCGCGACAGAGCCTACAATGAGCAGTTCTTC.